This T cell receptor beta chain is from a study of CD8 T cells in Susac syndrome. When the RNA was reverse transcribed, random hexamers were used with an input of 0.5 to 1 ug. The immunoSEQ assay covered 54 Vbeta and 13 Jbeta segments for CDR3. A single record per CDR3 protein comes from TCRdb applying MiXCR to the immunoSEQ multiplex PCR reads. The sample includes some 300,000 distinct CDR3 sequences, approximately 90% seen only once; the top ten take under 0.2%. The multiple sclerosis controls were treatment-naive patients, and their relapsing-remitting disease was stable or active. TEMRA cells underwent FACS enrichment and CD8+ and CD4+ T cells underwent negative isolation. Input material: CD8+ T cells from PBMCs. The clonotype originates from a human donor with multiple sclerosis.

CDR3 DNA sequence: TGCAGTGCAACGACCGGGACAGGGGGTAATCAGCCCCAGCATTTT. It codes for CSATTGTGGNQPQHF. The chain employs TRBV20-1 and TRBJ1-5; 11 nucleotides agree with TRBD1. The CDR3 spans 15 residues. Germline V CDR1 and CDR2: DFQATT, SNEGSKA (reference sequence). Trimming took 6 bases from V and 4 from J; bases not matched to a gene: 8.